The rows below give T cell receptor beta chains drawn from one sample of a study of monozygotic twins with inflammatory bowel disease. TCRdb reanalyzed the 5' RACE reads, giving one entry per CDR3 protein sequence and no DNA. The sample holds about 210,000 distinct CDR3 sequences. The sequenced sample consisted of blood. The source is a human donor with ulcerative colitis or Crohn's disease, or a healthy co-twin of an affected twin (not recorded which). Both conserved end residues are part of each CDR3. Each record gives: J gene, V gene, CDR3 protein.

TRBJ2-7	TRBV20-1	CSAMRQGTRYEEYF
TRBJ1-6	TRBV11-2	CASSPTESNSPLHF
TRBJ2-2	TRBV12-5	CASAPSGRGSTGELFF
TRBJ2-3	TRBV12-3/TRBV12-4	CASSAHRGPSTDTQYF
TRBJ2-7	TRBV2	CASSEQGVRSYEQYF
TRBJ1-1	TRBV20-1	CSARVDRINTEAFF
TRBJ2-1	TRBV15	CATSRDRVGGTEVYNEQFF
TRBJ1-3	TRBV15	CATSRDEGAGNTIYF
TRBJ1-1	TRBV29-1	CSVGRGLNTEAFF
TRBJ1-1	TRBV5-4	CASSLVMGNTEAFF
TRBJ1-2	TRBV6-1	CASTLSQGIDGYTF
TRBJ2-1	TRBV5-1	CASSFGGADEQFF
TRBJ2-2	TRBV4-1	CASSQEKLPNTGELFF
TRBJ1-4	TRBV20-1	CSANTGSGEKLFF
TRBJ1-1	TRBV29-1	CSVDSGTGTEAFF
TRBJ1-4	TRBV7-8	CASQPQFPTNEKLFF
TRBJ1-2	TRBV7-9	CASSARTSQEYGYTF
TRBJ2-2	TRBV5-1	CASSLGLSNTGELFF
TRBJ2-5	TRBV12-3/TRBV12-4	CASSPRGRWETQYF
TRBJ2-3	TRBV7-3	CASSLRSGLGQNTQYF
TRBJ1-1	TRBV5-1	CASSMDRGYTEAFF
TRBJ1-5	TRBV6-5	CASSFTDGYNQPQHF
TRBJ2-6	TRBV4-2	CASSRGATVAGANVLTF
TRBJ2-7	TRBV5-1	CASTVGGPYEQYF
TRBJ2-7	TRBV5-1	CASSPGTLAPYEQYF
TRBJ2-3	TRBV7-2	CASSDRLAGGRDTQYF
TRBJ1-5	TRBV24-1	CATREGLHQPQHF
TRBJ2-2	TRBV10-3	CAISEGQGSRAGELFF
TRBJ1-2	TRBV6-5	CASSYKRGDGYTF
TRBJ1-2	TRBV9	CASSNPGTGGAFTYGYTF
TRBJ2-3	TRBV2	CASSVSDTQYF
TRBJ1-2	TRBV6-1	CASSERTGDYYGYTF
TRBJ1-5	TRBV20-1	CSAIPSPGNQHQHF
TRBJ1-5	TRBV20-1	CSAREVEGLQPQHF
TRBJ1-1	TRBV25-1	CASSEYRGKDTEAFF
TRBJ2-1	TRBV5-1	CATHTGGPNNEQFF
TRBJ2-3	TRBV9	CASSVGGVAWDTQYF
TRBJ2-3	TRBV7-2	CASSRAQGVDTQYF
TRBJ1-1	TRBV10-3	CATLDRGTMNTEAFF
TRBJ2-1	TRBV7-9	CASSLQGGGYNEQFF
TRBJ1-6	TRBV27	CASSFRTEYNSPLHF
TRBJ1-2	TRBV18	CASSPARDRDYGYTF
TRBJ1-5	TRBV27	CASSSPGAGQPQHF
TRBJ2-5	TRBV5-4	CASSRRGKETQYF
TRBJ2-7	TRBV20-1	CSAPGQSRYEQYF
TRBJ1-6	TRBV5-1	CASSPMHRGSYSPLHF
TRBJ2-7	TRBV20-1	CSARETGLPLEQYF
TRBJ2-2	TRBV7-7	CASSHANGELFF
TRBJ2-3	TRBV18	CASSPQGRDTQYF
TRBJ1-1	TRBV4-2	CASNHGGGRNAEAFF
TRBJ1-5	TRBV12-3/TRBV12-4	CASSPQPDQPQHF
TRBJ2-1	TRBV7-9	CASSSSTVYHEQFF
TRBJ1-5	TRBV27	CASSFYGSNQPQHF
TRBJ1-1	TRBV18	CASSPTRNTEAFF
TRBJ2-1	TRBV20-1	CSARGGSFVEQFF
TRBJ2-7	TRBV20-1	CSSLGRSAYEQYF
TRBJ1-5	TRBV12-3/TRBV12-4	CASGGFNQPQHF
TRBJ2-3	TRBV12-3/TRBV12-4	CASTFGTVSTDTQYF
TRBJ2-2	TRBV5-1	CASSLIGTGELFF